One TCR beta chain is described in this entry. This record comes from a study of T cell changes during pregnancy in multiple sclerosis. Profiled with immunoSEQ multiplex PCR; TCRdb holds only in-frame clones, not every one. The sample includes about 67,000 clones, approximately 90% of them seen just once. Sequencing used peripheral blood, obtained in the third trimester of pregnancy. This clonotype originated in a female donor with multiple sclerosis, enrolled in a pregnancy study.

CDR3 sequence (DNA): TGTGCCAGCAGCCAGCGGGGGGACAGGGTCTTCCAAGAGACCCAGTACTTC. As protein: CASSQRGDRVFQETQYF. V gene TRBV4-2 combines with J gene TRBJ2-5, with D maybe TRBD1 (9 bases). The CDR3 spans 17 residues. Trimming removed 3 bases from V and 1 base from J, with 18 bases in between. Germline CDR1 LGHNA, CDR2 YNFKEQ.